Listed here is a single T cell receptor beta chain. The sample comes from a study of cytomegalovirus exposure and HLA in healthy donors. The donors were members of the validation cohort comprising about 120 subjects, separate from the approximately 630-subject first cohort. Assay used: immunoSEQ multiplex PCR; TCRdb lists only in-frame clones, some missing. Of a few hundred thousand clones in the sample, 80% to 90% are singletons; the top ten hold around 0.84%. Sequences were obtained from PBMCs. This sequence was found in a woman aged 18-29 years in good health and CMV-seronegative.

In nucleotides, the CDR3 is TGTGCCAGCAGTAATACAGGGAGTGGGGGAAACACCATATATTTT. Protein: CASSNTGSGGNTIYF. The chain employs TRBV6-6 and TRBJ1-3; tentative D call: TRBD1 (6 bases). The CDR3 contains 15 residues. Per the germline V gene, CDR1 is MNHNY and CDR2 is SVGAGI (reference sequence). V was trimmed by 5 bases and J by 4 bases, leaving 15 bases between them.